These 26 T cell receptor beta chains were all obtained from the same sample, sequenced in a study of CD8 T cells in ankylosing spondylitis. MiXCR was run by TCRdb on the 5' RACE reads, yielding one entry per CDR3 protein. There are just over 350,000 distinct CDR3 sequences in the sample; 20% to 25% occur only once, and about an eighth lies in the top ten. Sequencing input: blood, either unsorted or a sorted T cell fraction (not recorded which). These TCRs come from a male donor with ankylosing spondylitis or in good health (not recorded which).

The genes are TRBV24-1 and TRBJ2-2; 7 bases fit TRBD1. Germline CDR1 is KGHDR and CDR2 is SFDVKD. The CDR3 runs 14 residues. Losses at the gene ends were 3 bases for V and 4 bases for J; bases not matched to a gene: 1. Here the CDR3 reads CATSDRGPTGELFF. The CDR3 coding sequence is TGTGCCACCAGTGATAGGGGGCCCACCGGGGAGCTGTTTTTT.

This clonotype was picked up one time. The V gene is TRBV9, the J gene TRBJ2-2, with D hard to call. From germline, CDR1 is SGDLS and CDR2 YYNGEE. With 0 bases removed from V and 9 bases from J, the gap between germline ends came to 15 bases. The CDR3 consists of 15 residues. The CDR3 DNA sequence: TGTGCCAGCAGCGTAGGGTTAAGAGGCGACCGGGAGCTGTTTTTT. Its translation: CASSVGLRGDRELFF. Full variable domain (missing parts from reference TRBV9 and TRBJ2-2): DSGVTQTPKHLITATGQRVTLRCSPRSGDLSVYWYQQSLDQGLQFLIQYYNGEERAKGNILERFSAQQFPDLHSELNLSSLELGDSALYFCASSVGLRGDRELFFGEGSRLTVL.

This clonotype was counted between two and nine times. V gene TRBV24-1 combines with J gene TRBJ2-2, with 9 bases identical to TRBD1. The V and J ends lost 4 bases and 6 bases, in that order; junction bases with no gene match: 11. Germline V gene data show CDR1 as KGHDR and CDR2 as SFDVKD. The CDR3 consists of 17 residues. In nucleotides, the CDR3 is TGTGCCACCAGTGACACCGGGACAGGGAACTTTGCCGGGGAGCTGTTTTTT. Encoded protein: CATSDTGTGNFAGELFF.

The chain combines TRBV5-1 with TRBJ2-7, with D tentatively TRBD1 (5 bases). This CDR3 has 14 amino acids. The germline V gene encodes CDR1 SGHRS and CDR2 YFSETQ. V was trimmed by 0 bases and J by 1 base, leaving 8 bases between them. CDR3 nucleotides: TGCGCCAGCAGCTTGGGCAGGGTATCCTACGAGCAGTACTTC. Protein sequence: CASSLGRVSYEQYF. Together with reference TRBV5-1 and TRBJ2-7, the CDR3 gives the full variable domain: KAGVTQTPRYLIKTRGQQVTLSCSPISGHRSVSWYQQTPGQGLQFLFEYFSETQRNKGNFPGRFSGRQFSNSRSEMNVSTLELGDSALYLCASSLGRVSYEQYFGPGTRLTVT.

The chain carries TRBV13 and TRBJ1-4; 7 nucleotides line up with TRBD1. Per germline, CDR1 PRHDT and CDR2 FYEKMQ (reference sequence). The CDR3 length is 14 residues. V lost 6 bases to trimming and J lost 2 bases; unmatched junction nucleotides: 3. CDR3 region: CASRARGTNEKLFF. The CDR3 nucleotides are TGTGCCAGCAGGGCCAGGGGGACTAATGAAAAACTGTTTTTT.

There are a few counts of this clonotype. The chain links TRBV6-5 to TRBJ1-2, with D uncertain. The germline CDR1 and CDR2 sequences are MNHEY and SVGAGI. V lost 4 bases to trimming and J lost 5 bases, with 8 bases between them. This CDR3 has 12 amino acids. CDR3 coding DNA: TGTGCCAGCAGTTCTTCACTATATGGCTACACCTTC. Translating it yields CASSSSLYGYTF.

The CDR3 is CASLTGTENTGELFF. The CDR3 nucleotides read TGTGCCAGCTTAACCGGGACGGAGAACACCGGGGAGCTGTTTTTT. The chain has TRBV7-9 and TRBJ2-2; the D gene could be TRBD1 or TRBD2 (5 bases each). The CDR3 loop spans 15 amino acids. Germline V gene sequence: CDR1 SEHNR, CDR2 FQNEAQ (reference sequence). Between the trimmed V and J ends, which lost 8 bases and 1 base, there was a span of 14 bases. Full variable domain (missing parts from reference TRBV7-9 and TRBJ2-2): DTGVSQNPRHKITKRGQNVTFRCDPISEHNRLYWYRQTLGQGPEFLTYFQNEAQLEKSRLLSDRFSAERPKGSFSTLEIQRTEQGDSAMYLCASLTGTENTGELFFGEGSRLTVL.

This clonotype has a handful of counts. The chain carries TRBV20-1 and TRBJ1-2; 9 bases map to TRBD1. Trimming took 3 bases from V and 7 from J; bases not matched to a gene: 6. In germline, CDR1 is DFQATT, CDR2 SNEGSKA (reference sequence). This CDR3 has 13 amino acids. The CDR3 here is CSASRTGEGGYTF. In nucleotides, the CDR3 is TGCAGTGCTAGCCGGACAGGGGAGGGTGGCTACACCTTC.

The V call is TRBV7-9, the J call TRBJ2-5, with 8 nucleotides matching TRBD2. Germline CDR1 is SEHNR and CDR2 is FQNEAQ (reference sequence). V trimming: 1 base; J trimming: 2 bases; junction bases outside the gene matches: 3. CDR3 length: 15 amino acids. CDR3 loop: CASSLVLAEQETQYF. The CDR3 DNA reads as TGTGCCAGCAGCTTAGTACTAGCGGAACAAGAGACCCAGTACTTC.

The table lists this clonotype with many counts. The chain recombines TRBV10-3 with TRBJ2-2; 9 positions match TRBD1. The CDR3 totals 16 residues. Germline CDR1 ENHRY, CDR2 SYGVKD. The junction had 5 bases not matched to a gene; V was cut back by 1 base and J by 5 bases. As DNA, the CDR3 is TGTGCCATCAGTGAGTTCGGGACAGGGACTACCGGGGAGCTGTTTTTT. Residues: CAISEFGTGTTGELFF.

Only a few counts were recorded for this clonotype. This chain uses TRBV27 with TRBJ2-5; the match to TRBD2 covers 7 bases. V lost 0 bases to trimming and J lost 4 bases; unmatched junction nucleotides: 2. CDR3 size: 14 residues. Germline V gene sequence: CDR1 MNHEY, CDR2 SMNVEV (reference sequence). The CDR3 DNA sequence: TGTGCCAGCAGTTTATCGCCGGGAGGAGAGACCCAGTACTTC. This translates into CASSLSPGGETQYF.

The chain couples TRBV20-1 to TRBJ1-5, with TRBD1 as a possible D gene (5 bases). V was pared by 5 bases and J by 6 bases, with 14 bases between. CDR1 is DFQATT and CDR2 is SNEGSKA in the germline V gene (reference sequence). The CDR3 loop spans 13 amino acids. The CDR3 DNA reads TGCAGTGCTCCATGGGGGGGTGGTCAGCCCCAGCATTTT. The encoded protein is CSAPWGGGQPQHF.

Points on this clonotype: One junction end does not reproduce the germline sequence, and a read error may be involved. The V gene is TRBV7-9, the J gene TRBJ2-7; D perhaps matches TRBD2 (6 bases). The CDR3 extends over 13 amino acids. From germline, CDR1 is SEHNR and CDR2 FQNEAQ (reference sequence). CDR3 DNA sequence: TGTGTCAGCTGGGGGGACGGTACCTACGAGCAGTACTTC. It is translated as CVSWGDGTYEQYF.

The chain has TRBV2 and TRBJ2-2, with D possibly being TRBD1 (6 bases). CDR1 SNHLY and CDR2 FYNNEI come from the germline V gene. Trimming cost V 7 bases and J 0 bases, with 12 bases left between them. This CDR3 contains 15 residues. The CDR3 is CASIITGSNTGELFF. In DNA form, the CDR3 reads TGTGCCAGCATCATAACAGGGTCGAACACCGGGGAGCTGTTTTTT.

There are a few counts of this clonotype. The rearrangement uses TRBV30 and TRBJ1-2; no firm D call. With 6 bases removed from V and 7 bases from J, the gap between germline ends came to 18 bases. CDR1 is GTSNPN, CDR2 SVGIG, per germline (reference sequence). This CDR3 has 13 amino acids. CDR3 sequence reads: CACPGSTSGGYTF. The CDR3 DNA sequence: TGTGCCTGCCCCGGATCAACCTCGGGTGGCTACACCTTC.

The chain joins TRBV5-1 to TRBJ1-6, with D tentatively TRBD1 (5 bases). Germline CDR1 and CDR2: SGHRS and YFSETQ. V was clipped by 4 bases and J by 12 bases, with 23 bases between them. This CDR3 has 16 residues. The CDR3, as DNA: TGCGCCAGCAGCCGAGGTGGGTCGGCAGGGTATCAACCCCTCCACTTT. Translating it yields CASSRGGSAGYQPLHF.

This clonotype has just a few counts. The gene calls are TRBV4-1 and TRBJ2-5; D is ambiguous. CDR3 size: 12 residues. V was trimmed by 0 bases and J by 9 bases, leaving 8 bases between them. Germline V gene lookup returns CDR1 MGHRA and CDR2 YSYEKL. CDR3 amino acids: CASSQEGLSQYF. CDR3 nucleotide sequence: TGCGCCAGCAGCCAAGAAGGGCTATCCCAGTACTTC.

This sequence joins TRBV2 and TRBJ2-2; D is uncertain. CDR1 SNHLY and CDR2 FYNNEI come from the germline V gene. There are 13 residues in the CDR3. Trimming took off 7 bases at V and 5 bases at J, with 11 bases between the two ends. The CDR3 region has the DNA TGTGCCAGCATCGGCGGCTCAACCGGGGAGCTGTTTTTT. Residues: CASIGGSTGELFF.

The chain links TRBV12-3 or TRBV12-4 to TRBJ2-3; 8 positions match TRBD2. The V gene end was trimmed by 2 bases and the J gene end by 2 bases; junction bases not matched to a gene: 9. The CDR3 totals 17 residues. The CDR3 sequence: CASSLLAERGFTDTQYF. Written as DNA, the CDR3 is TGTGCCAGCAGTTTACTGGCCGAGCGGGGGTTCACAGATACGCAGTATTTT.

This clonotype was counted between two and nine times. The V and J genes are TRBV30 and TRBJ2-7; D uncertain. In germline, CDR1 is GTSNPN, CDR2 SVGIG (reference sequence). The V and J ends lost 0 bases and 0 bases respectively, with 9 bases between them. This CDR3 has 14 residues. The CDR3 spells CAWSVLQSSYEQYF. CDR3 nucleotide sequence: TGTGCCTGGAGTGTACTTCAAAGCTCCTACGAGCAGTACTTC. Combining the CDR3 with reference TRBV30 and TRBJ2-7 gives the whole variable domain SQTIHQWPATLVQPVGSPLSLECTVEGTSNPNLYWYRQAAGRGLQLLFYSVGIGQISSEVPQNLSASRPQDRQFILSSKKLLLSDSGFYLCAWSVLQSSYEQYFGPGTRLTVT.

The chain combines TRBV28 with TRBJ2-7; 8 bases map to TRBD1. The CDR3 sequence is 13 residues long. Germline V gives CDR1 MDHEN, CDR2 SYDVKM. V trimming: 6 bases; J trimming: 5 bases; junction bases outside the gene matches: 6. The CDR3 DNA reads TGTGCCAGCAGGCAGGGGGCAGGGAACGAGCAGTACTTC. Translation: CASRQGAGNEQYF.

This clonotype was picked up a small number of times. The gene calls are TRBV11-2 and TRBJ2-7, with 11 bases lining up with TRBD1. The CDR3 is 15 residues long. In germline, CDR1 is SGHAT, CDR2 FQNNGV. Trimming cost V 5 bases and J 2 bases; bases outside gene matches: 5. DNA for the CDR3: TGTGCCAGCAGCCCGGACAGGGGGCTAGCCTACGAGCAGTACTTC. Translating it yields CASSPDRGLAYEQYF.

This clonotype has more than one count but fewer than ten. This chain links TRBV24-1 with TRBJ2-2, with a weak D call TRBD1 (5 bases). V lost 9 bases, J lost 3 bases, and 10 bases lay in between. The CDR3 is 13 residues long. The germline V gene has CDR1 KGHDR and CDR2 SFDVKD. CDR3 protein: CATYDSYTGELFF. The CDR3 region has the DNA TGTGCCACCTACGACAGCTACACCGGGGAGCTGTTTTTT.

This clonotype has a handful of counts. The DNA is omitted, as the CDR3 cannot be located on it reliably, and the CDR3 follows TCRdb's listing. This chain uses TRBV5-1 with TRBJ2-2. The CDR3 spans 13 residues, counting both ends. Germline CDR1 reads SGHRS; CDR2 reads YFSETQ. This chain's CDR3 is CASSFFGAGELFF.

This clonotype was found many times. V is TRBV5-1 and J is TRBJ1-1; D is uncertain. Germline V gene sequence: CDR1 SGHRS, CDR2 YFSETQ. This CDR3 is 13 amino acids long. V was pared by 0 bases and J by 4 bases, with 7 bases between. CDR3 amino acids: CASSLDARTEAFF. As DNA, the CDR3 is TGCGCCAGCAGCTTGGATGCACGCACTGAAGCTTTCTTT.

There are a few counts of this clonotype. The gene calls are TRBV11-2 and TRBJ2-7; 7 nucleotides match TRBD1. V was pared by 4 bases and J by 2 bases, with 11 bases of the junction left unmatched. In germline, CDR1 is SGHAT, CDR2 FQNNGV. The CDR3 sequence is 16 residues long. Here the CDR3 DNA reads TGTGCCAGCAGCTCGGACCTAGGCCAGGGGGCCTACGAGCAGTACTTC. It is translated as CASSSDLGQGAYEQYF.